Included here is one T cell receptor beta chain sequence, with context. The target antigen is unknown. This specimen comes from a study of T-cell reconstitution after alpha-beta-depleted transplantation in children. General study findings and limits: Reportedly, only several hundred clones from non-depleted graft cells drove alpha-beta T-cell counts at about two months. Recipient T cells and thymic progenitors that survived gave rise to the high TCRbeta diversity observed at day 60 in some patients. The authors attributed T-cell counts and diversity one year after transplant mostly to newly produced T cells.

Preparation of the TCRbeta library was carried out with unique molecular identifiers. TCRdb re-called the PCR reads with MiXCR, one entry per CDR3 protein. Of some 350,000 distinct CDR3 sequences listed, 16% are singletons. V shed 5 bases, J shed 6 bases, and the junction held 9 bases outside the gene matches. Germline V gene data show CDR1 as DFQATT and CDR2 as SNEGSKA (reference sequence). The CDR3 runs to 15 residues. This rearrangement joins TRBV20-1 to TRBJ2-1; 11 nucleotides align to TRBD2. The sequenced sample was PBMCs, mostly from graft donor cells, obtained 360 days after TCRalphabeta/CD19-depleted stem cell transplant. This TCR was recovered from a male patient between 2 and 10 years old who had a stem cell transplant for acute lymphoblastic leukemia, so the T cells may come from the graft donor. CDR3 loop: CSAGTTSGILNEQFF. CDR3 DNA: TGCAGTGCTGGAACGACTAGCGGGATACTCAATGAGCAGTTCTTC.